What follows describes a single TCR beta chain. The clone's antigen remains unknown. Per-base quality was not reported, and no clone a single base away is much larger than it. These data originate in a study of PD-L1 blockade in urothelial cancer (dated by TCRdb to the late 2010s). Context from the whole study: Therapy was started in the mid-2010s for all patients, and atezolizumab 1,200 mg was administered intravenously every 3 weeks. About 90% of the roughly 29 patients were identified as males with urothelial cancer of bladder origin, and a prior smoking history was reported by 18 of 29 patients. An ECOG performance status of 0 or 1 was recorded for the patients, and 0 to 3 prior chemotherapy regimens had been received by the patients. Blood samples were analyzed 3 weeks after the start of treatment (second dose) and 6 weeks after the start of treatment. Blood samples gave a median of about 140,000 T cells and 77,000 or so unique TCRs, with a median clonality of approximately 0.078. An exploratory multi-omic analysis was conducted of the somatic, immune and clinical correlates of response to PD-L1 blockade with atezolizumab in urothelial cancer. Pretreatment tumor samples, along with matched peripheral blood collected serially before and after atezolizumab treatment, underwent TCR sequencing. Durable clinical benefit was defined as a progression-free survival longer than 6 months, and TCR features were additionally tested against progression-free survival and overall survival. In the same patients, whole exome sequencing and RNA sequencing of pretreatment tumors were performed in addition to TCR sequencing. Several patients reached durable clinical benefit, while roughly 22 patients did not. Pretreatment blood TCR-seq was available for under 35 patients, at least one posttreatment blood collection was obtained for some 25 patients, and tumor TCR-seq was available for some 25 patients.

Synthetic TCR analog templates were spiked into each PCR to estimate absolute template abundance from read counts. TCRbeta CDR3 regions were amplified from genomic DNA with bias-controlled V and J gene primers using the immunoSEQ assay. Sequencing of rearranged TCRbeta segments was performed at approximately 20X coverage. Turning to the authors' computational methods: Sequencing errors were corrected by clustering, and CDR3s were annotated against IMGT so that V, D and J genes could be assigned. Downstream analyses used only productive TCRbeta rearrangements, leaving out any out-of-frame or stop-codon sequences. Clonality was computed as one minus Shannon entropy normalized by the log of the number of unique productive sequences. Fisher's exact test with Benjamini-Hochberg correction, using a cutoff of adjusted p below 0.01, was how clones that differed between time points or between blood and tumor were identified. Imported from immuneACCESS, the table was reduced by TCRdb to in-frame sequences with V and J called. These copies leave out some clones; in studies compared against another copy, an unresolved V gene accounts for under half, and the cause of the remainder is not known. V and J calls and clone size are as listed in that table; D and trimming were resolved from the DNA. The sample table shows roughly 100,000 clones, and approximately 87% are seen once. Approximately 8% of the sample is held by the ten biggest clonotypes.

The investigation overall reported the following: A pretreatment peripheral blood TCR clonality below the median was linked to improved progression-free and overall survival. At 3 weeks after the start of treatment, tumor-associated TCR clones in peripheral blood had expanded more in patients with durable benefit (n of about 21, p = 0.022). Small sample size (n ≈ 27) and many exploratory analyses mean the results are intended to be hypothesis-generating.

In light of the paper, this sample's time point label describes: peripheral blood 6 weeks after treatment start. The cohort included 25 to 30 patients with locally advanced or metastatic urothelial carcinoma who were treated at Memorial Sloan Kettering on a trial protocol. Peripheral blood mononuclear cells were collected pretreatment and during treatment, at between 1 and 8 total time points per patient. The Qiagen DNeasy Blood extraction kit was used to purify genomic DNA from total PBMCs and tumor samples. PBMCs were collected pretreatment and during treatment, and were isolated and stored as previously described. The CDR3 numbers 16 residues from cysteine through phenylalanine. The read is trimmed to its CDR3 DNA, 48 bases read in frame from base 1. V loses 0 bases at its end and J loses 5 bases; junction bases beyond the gene matches: 8.

This receptor was identified in a man between 65 and 79 years old with urothelial cancer. The rearrangement combines TRBV23-1 with TRBJ2-7, with 9 bases aligning to TRBD1. TRBV23-1 is an ORF; its function is uncertain. The sequenced sample was PBMCs, obtained around atezolizumab (anti-PD-L1) treatment. The CDR3 amino acid sequence is: CASSQSCWDRVHEQYF. DNA sequence: TGCGCCAGCAGTCAATCGTGCTGGGACAGGGTACACGAGCAGTACTTC.